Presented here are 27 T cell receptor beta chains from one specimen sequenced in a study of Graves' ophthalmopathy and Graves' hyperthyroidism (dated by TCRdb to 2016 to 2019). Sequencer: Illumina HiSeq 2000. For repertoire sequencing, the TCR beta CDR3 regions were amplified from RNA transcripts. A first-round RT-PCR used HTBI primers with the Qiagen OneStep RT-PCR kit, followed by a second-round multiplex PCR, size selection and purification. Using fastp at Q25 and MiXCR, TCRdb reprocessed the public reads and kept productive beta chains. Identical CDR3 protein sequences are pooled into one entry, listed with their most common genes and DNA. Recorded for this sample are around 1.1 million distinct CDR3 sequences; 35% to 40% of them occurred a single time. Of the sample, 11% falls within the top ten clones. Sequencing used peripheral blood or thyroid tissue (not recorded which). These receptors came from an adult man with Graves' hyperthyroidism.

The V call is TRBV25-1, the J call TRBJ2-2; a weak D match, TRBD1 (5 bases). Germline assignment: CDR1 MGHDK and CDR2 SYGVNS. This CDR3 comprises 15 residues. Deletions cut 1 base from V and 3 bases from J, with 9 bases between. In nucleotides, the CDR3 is TGTGCCAGCAGTGAATTTGGCAGGGACACCGGGGAGCTGTTTTTT. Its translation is CASSEFGRDTGELFF. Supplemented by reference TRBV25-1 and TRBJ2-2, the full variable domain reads EADIYQTPRYLVIGTGKKITLECSQTMGHDKMYWYQQDPGMELHLIHYSYGVNSTEKGDLSSESTVSRIRTEHFPLTLESARPSHTSQYLCASSEFGRDTGELFFGEGSRLTVL.

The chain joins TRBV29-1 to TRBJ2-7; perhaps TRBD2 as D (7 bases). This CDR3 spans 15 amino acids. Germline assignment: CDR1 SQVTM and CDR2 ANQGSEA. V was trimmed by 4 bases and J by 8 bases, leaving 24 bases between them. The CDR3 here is CSVAEGGWNQPQQYF. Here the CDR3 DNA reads TGCAGCGTTGCGGAGGGGGGGTGGAATCAGCCCCAGCAGTACTTC.

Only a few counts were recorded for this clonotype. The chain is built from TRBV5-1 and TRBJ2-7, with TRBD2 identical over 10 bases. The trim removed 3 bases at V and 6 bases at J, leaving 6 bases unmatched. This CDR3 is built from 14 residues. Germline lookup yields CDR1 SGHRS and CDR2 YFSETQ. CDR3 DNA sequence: TGCGCCAGCAGCTCCGGACTAGCGGCTGGCGAGCAGTACTTC. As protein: CASSSGLAAGEQYF.

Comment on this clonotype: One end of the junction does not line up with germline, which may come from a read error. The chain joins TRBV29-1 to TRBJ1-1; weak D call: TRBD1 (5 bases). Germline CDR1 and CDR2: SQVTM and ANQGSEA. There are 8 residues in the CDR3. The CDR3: CSVDGGGF. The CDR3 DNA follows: TGCAGCGTTGATGGGGGGGGATTT.

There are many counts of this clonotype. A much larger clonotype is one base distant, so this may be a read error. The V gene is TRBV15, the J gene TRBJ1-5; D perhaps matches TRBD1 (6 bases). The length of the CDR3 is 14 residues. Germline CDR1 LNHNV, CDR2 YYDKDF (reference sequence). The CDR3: CTTADSDSNQPQHF. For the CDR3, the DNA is TGTACCACCGCGGACAGTGATAGCAATCAGCCCCAGCATTTT. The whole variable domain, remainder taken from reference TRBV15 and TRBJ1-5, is DAMVIQNPRYQVTQFGKPVTLSCSQTLNHNVMYWYQQKSSQAPKLLFHYYDKDFNNEADTPDNFQSRRPNTSFCFLDIRSPGLGDTAMYLCTTADSDSNQPQHFGDGTRLSIL.

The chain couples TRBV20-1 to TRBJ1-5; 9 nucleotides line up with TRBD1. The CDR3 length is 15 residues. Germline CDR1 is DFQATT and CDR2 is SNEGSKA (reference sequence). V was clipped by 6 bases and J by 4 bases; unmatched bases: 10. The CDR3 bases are TGCAGTGCATCTGGGACAGGGACAGGGAATCAGCCCCAGCATTTT. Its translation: CSASGTGTGNQPQHF.

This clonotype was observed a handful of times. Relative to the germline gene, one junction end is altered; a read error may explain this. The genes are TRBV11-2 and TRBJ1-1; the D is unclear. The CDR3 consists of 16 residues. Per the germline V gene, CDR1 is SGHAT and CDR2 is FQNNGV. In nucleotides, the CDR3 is TGCGCCAGCAGCCAAGGTAGGGCAGGCGGGAACACTGAAGCTTTCTTT. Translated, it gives CASSQGRAGGNTEAFF.

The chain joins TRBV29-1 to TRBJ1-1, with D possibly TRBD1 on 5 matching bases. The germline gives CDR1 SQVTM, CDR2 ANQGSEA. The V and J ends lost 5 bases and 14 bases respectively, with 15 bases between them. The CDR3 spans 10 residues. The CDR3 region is CSVPGGTSFF. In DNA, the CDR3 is TGCAGCGTTCCCGGGGGAACTTCCTTCTTT.

CDR3 protein: CASSITSGRQETQYF. Written as DNA, the CDR3 is TGTGCCAGCAGCATAACTAGCGGGAGACAAGAGACCCAGTACTTC. This rearrangement joins TRBV7-9 to TRBJ2-5, with 11 bases aligning to TRBD2. The V and J ends lost 5 bases and 2 bases, in that order; junction bases with no gene match: 4. The CDR3 extends over 15 amino acids. The V gene's germline CDR1 is SEHNR and CDR2 FQNEAQ (reference sequence).

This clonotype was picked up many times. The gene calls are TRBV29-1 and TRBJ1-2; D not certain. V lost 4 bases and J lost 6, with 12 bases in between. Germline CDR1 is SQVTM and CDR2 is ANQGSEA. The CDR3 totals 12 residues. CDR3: CSVGRRDNGYTF. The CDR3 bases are TGCAGCGTTGGAAGGAGGGATAATGGCTACACCTTC.

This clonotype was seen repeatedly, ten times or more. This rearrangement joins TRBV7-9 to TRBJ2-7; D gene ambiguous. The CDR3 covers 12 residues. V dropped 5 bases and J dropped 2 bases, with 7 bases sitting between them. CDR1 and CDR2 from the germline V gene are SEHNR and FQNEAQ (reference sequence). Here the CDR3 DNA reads TGTGCCAGCAGCACATTTGCCTACGAGCAGTACTTC. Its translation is CASSTFAYEQYF.

The DNA for the CDR3 is TGTGCCAGCAGTCCTACAGGGGTTCAAAGGGAGACCCAGTACTTC. Residues: CASSPTGVQRETQYF. The chain combines TRBV27 with TRBJ2-5; TRBD1 matches 7 bases. The CDR3 sequence is 15 residues long. V shed 5 bases, J shed 5 bases, and the junction held 11 bases outside the gene matches. Germline V gene sequence: CDR1 MNHEY, CDR2 SMNVEV (reference sequence).

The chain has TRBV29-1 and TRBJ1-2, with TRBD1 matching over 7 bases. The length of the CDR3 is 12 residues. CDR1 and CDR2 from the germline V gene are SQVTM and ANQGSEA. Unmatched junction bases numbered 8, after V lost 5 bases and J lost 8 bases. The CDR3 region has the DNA TGCAGCGTTAGGACAGGTCCTTACGGCTACACCTTC. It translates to CSVRTGPYGYTF.

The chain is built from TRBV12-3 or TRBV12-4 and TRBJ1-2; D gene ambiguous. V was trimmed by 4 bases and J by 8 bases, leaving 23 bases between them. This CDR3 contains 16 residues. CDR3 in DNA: TGTGCCAGCAGTTACGGCATGGCCGGGGAGCTGGACGGCTACACCTTC. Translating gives CASSYGMAGELDGYTF.

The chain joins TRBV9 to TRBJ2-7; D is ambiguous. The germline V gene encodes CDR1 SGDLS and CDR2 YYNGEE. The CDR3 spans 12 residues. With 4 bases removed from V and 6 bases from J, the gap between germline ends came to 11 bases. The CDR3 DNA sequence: TGTGCCAGCAGCTTAAAGGGTGTCGAGCAGTACTTC. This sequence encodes CASSLKGVEQYF.

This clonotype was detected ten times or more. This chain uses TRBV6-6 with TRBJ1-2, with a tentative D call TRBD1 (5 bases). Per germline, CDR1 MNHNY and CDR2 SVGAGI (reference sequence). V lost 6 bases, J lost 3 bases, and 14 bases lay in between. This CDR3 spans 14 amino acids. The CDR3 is CASRTNTGYYGYTF. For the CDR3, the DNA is TGTGCCAGCAGGACGAATACAGGTTACTATGGCTACACCTTC.

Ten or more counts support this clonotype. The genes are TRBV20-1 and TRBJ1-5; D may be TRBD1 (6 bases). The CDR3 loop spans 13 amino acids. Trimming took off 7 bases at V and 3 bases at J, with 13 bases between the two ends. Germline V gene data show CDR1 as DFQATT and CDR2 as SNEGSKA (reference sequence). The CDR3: CSVPGQLNQPQHF. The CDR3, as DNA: TGCAGTGTCCCCGGACAGCTCAATCAGCCCCAGCATTTT.

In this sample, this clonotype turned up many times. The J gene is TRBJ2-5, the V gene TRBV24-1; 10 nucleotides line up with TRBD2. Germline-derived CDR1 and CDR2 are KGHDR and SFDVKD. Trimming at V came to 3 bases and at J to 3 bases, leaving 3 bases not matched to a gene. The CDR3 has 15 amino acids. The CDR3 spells CATSDATSGKETQYF. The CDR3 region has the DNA TGTGCCACCAGTGATGCTACTAGCGGGAAAGAGACCCAGTACTTC.

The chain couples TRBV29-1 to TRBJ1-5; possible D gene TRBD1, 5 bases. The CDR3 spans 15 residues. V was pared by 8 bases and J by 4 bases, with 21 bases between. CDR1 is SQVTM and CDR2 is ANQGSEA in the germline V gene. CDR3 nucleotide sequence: TGCAGCAGTTTAGGAAGGGGAGAGCTGAATCAGCCCCAGCATTTT. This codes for CSSLGRGELNQPQHF.

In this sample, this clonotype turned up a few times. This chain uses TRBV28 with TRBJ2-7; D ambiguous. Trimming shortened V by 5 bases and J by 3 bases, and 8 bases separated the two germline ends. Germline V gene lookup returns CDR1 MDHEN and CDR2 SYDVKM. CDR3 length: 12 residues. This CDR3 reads CASSVPGYEQYF. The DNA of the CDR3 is TGTGCCAGCAGTGTACCCGGCTACGAGCAGTACTTC.

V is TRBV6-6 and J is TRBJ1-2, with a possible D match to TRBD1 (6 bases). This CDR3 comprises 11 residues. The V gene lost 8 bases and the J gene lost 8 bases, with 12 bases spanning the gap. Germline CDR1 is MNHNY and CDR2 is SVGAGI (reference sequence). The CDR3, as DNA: TGTGCCAGCTTGGGGGGCCGGGGCTACACCTTC. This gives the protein CASLGGRGYTF.

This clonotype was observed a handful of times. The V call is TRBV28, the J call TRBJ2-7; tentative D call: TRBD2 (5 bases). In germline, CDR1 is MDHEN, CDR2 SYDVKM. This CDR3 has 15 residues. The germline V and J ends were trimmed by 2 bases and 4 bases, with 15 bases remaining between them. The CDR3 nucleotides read TGTGCCAGCAGTTTACCCCGAGGACCGGGGTACGAGCAGTACTTC. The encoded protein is CASSLPRGPGYEQYF.

CDR3 DNA sequence: TGTGCCAGCAGCTTGGGGGAGACGGAAGAGCAGTACTTC. Amino acids: CASSLGETEEQYF. J is TRBJ2-7 and V is TRBV7-9; D tentatively reads TRBD1 or TRBD2 (5 bases each). The CDR3 has 13 residues. Trimming shortened V by 3 bases and J by 7 bases, and 13 bases separated the two germline ends. In germline, CDR1 is SEHNR, CDR2 FQNEAQ (reference sequence).

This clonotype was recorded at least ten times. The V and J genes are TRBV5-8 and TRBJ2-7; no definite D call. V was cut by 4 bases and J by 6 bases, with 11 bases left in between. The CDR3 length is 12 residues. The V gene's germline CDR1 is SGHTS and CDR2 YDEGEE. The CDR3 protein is CASSPPGLEQYF. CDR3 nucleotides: TGTGCCAGCAGCCCCCCCGGTCTCGAGCAGTACTTC.

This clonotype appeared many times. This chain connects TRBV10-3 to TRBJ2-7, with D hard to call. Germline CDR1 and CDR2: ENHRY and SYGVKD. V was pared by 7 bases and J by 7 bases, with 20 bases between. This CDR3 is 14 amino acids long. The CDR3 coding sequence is TGTGCCATCACCCCCACGTCATCGTTGGGAGAGCAGTACTTC. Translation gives CAITPTSSLGEQYF.

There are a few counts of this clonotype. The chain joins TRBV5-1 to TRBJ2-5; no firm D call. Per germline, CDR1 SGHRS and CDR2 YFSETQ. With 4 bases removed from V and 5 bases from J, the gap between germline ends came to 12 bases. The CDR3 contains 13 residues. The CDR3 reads CASSPDVTETQYF. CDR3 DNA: TGCGCCAGCAGCCCTGATGTCACGGAGACCCAGTACTTC.

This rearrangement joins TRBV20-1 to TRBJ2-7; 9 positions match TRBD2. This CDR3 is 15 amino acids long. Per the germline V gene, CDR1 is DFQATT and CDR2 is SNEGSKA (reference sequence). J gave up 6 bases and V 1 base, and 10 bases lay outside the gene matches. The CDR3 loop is CSARAPGTSMFEQYF. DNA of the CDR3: TGCAGTGCTAGAGCCCCCGGGACTAGCATGTTCGAGCAGTACTTC.